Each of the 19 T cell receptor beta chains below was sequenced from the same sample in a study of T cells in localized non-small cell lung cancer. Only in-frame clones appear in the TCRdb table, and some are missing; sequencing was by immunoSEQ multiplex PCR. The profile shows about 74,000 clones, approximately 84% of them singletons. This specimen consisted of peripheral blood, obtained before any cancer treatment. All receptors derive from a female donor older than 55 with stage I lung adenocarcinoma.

In nucleotides, the CDR3 is TGTGCCAGCAGCTTTGGCGGAGAGACCCAGTACTTC. Translation gives CASSFGGETQYF. The V call is TRBV11-3, the J call TRBJ2-5; D not certain. CDR3 length equals 12 residues. Looked up from germline, CDR1 is SGHNT and CDR2 is YENEEA. V lost 3 bases and J lost 4, with 6 bases in between. The full variable domain, in which reference TRBV11-3 and TRBJ2-5 provide the parts outside the CDR3, is EAGVVQSPRYKIIEKKQPVAFWCNPISGHNTLYWYLQNLGQGPELLIRYENEEAVDDSQLPKDRFSAERLKGVDSTLKIQPAELGDSAVYLCASSFGGETQYFGPGTRLLVL.

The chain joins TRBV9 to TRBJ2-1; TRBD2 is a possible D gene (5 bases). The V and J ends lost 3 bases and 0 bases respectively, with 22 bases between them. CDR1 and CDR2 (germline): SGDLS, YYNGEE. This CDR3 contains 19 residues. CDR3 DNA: TGTGCCAGCAGCGGACTAACCGCCTTTGCGACCAGCTCCTACAATGAGCAGTTCTTC. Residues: CASSGLTAFATSSYNEQFF.

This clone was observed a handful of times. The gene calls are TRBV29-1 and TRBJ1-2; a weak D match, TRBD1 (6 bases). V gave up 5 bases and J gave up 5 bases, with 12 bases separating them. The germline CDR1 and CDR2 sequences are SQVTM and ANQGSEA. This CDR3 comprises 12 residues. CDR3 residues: CSVKHQGYGYTF. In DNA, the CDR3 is TGCAGCGTTAAGCATCAGGGGTATGGCTACACCTTC.

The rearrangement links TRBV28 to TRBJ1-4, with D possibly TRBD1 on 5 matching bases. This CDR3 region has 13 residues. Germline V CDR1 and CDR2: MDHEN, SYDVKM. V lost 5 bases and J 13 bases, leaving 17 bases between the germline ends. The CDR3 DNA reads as TGTGCCAGCAGTCCCAGGGCCCCTCAAATACTGTTTTTT. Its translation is CASSPRAPQILFF.

The CDR3 nucleotides are TGTGCCAGCAGCTTAGACAGGGCGGGCGGCTACACCTTC. Protein product: CASSLDRAGGYTF. The V call is TRBV7-2, the J call TRBJ1-2; TRBD1 is a possible D gene (6 bases). The CDR3 has 13 amino acids. V was shortened by 1 base and J by 8 bases, with 11 bases between the two germline ends. Looked up from germline, CDR1 is SGHTA and CDR2 is FQGNSA.

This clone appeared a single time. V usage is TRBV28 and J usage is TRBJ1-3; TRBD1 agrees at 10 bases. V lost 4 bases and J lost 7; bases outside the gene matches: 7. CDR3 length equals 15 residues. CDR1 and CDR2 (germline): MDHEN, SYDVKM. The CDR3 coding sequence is TGTGCCAGCAGTTCCCTCCCGGGACAGGGGAACACCATATATTTT. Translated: CASSSLPGQGNTIYF.

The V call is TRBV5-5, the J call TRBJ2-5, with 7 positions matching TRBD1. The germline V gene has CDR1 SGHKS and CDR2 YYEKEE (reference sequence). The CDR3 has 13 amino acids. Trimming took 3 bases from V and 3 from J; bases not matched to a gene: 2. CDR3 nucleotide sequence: TGTGCCAGCAGCTCACAGGGGAAAGAGACCCAGTACTTC. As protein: CASSSQGKETQYF.

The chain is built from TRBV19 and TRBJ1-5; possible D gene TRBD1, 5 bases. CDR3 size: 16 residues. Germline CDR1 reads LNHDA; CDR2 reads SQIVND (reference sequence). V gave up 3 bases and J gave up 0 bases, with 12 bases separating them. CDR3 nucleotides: TGTGCCAGTAGTATCCTGGCAGGGAATAGCAATCAGCCCCAGCATTTT. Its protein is CASSILAGNSNQPQHF.

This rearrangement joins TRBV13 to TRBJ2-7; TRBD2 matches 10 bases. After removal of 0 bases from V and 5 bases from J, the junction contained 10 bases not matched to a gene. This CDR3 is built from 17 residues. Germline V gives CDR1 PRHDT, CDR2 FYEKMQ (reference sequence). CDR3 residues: CASSLGLASGRTHEQYF. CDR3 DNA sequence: TGTGCCAGCAGCTTAGGCTTGGCTAGCGGGAGAACCCACGAGCAGTACTTC.

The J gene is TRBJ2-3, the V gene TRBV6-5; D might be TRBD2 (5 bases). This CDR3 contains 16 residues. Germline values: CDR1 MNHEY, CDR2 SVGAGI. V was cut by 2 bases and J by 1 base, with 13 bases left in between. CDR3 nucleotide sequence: TGTGCCAGCAGTTACGGAAGGGCCGGGGGCACAGATACGCAGTATTTT. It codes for CASSYGRAGGTDTQYF.

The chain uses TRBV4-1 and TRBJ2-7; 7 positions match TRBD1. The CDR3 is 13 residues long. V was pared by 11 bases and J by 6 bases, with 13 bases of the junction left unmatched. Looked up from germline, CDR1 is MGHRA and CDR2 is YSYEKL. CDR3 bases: TGCGCCGACCCGTCAAAAAGGGGGCTCGAGCAGTACTTC. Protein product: CADPSKRGLEQYF.

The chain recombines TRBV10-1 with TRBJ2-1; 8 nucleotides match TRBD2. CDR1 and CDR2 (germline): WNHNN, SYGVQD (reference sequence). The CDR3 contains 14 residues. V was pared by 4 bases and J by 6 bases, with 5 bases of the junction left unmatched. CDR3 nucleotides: TGCGCCAGCAGTGTTCGGGGGGGCCTCAATGAGCAGTTCTTC. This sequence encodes CASSVRGGLNEQFF.

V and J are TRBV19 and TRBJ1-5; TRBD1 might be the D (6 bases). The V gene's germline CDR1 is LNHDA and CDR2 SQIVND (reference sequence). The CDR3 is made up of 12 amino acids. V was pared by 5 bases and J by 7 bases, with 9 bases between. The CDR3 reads CASSYRAQPQHF. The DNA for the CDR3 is TGTGCCAGTAGTTACAGGGCGCAGCCCCAGCATTTT.

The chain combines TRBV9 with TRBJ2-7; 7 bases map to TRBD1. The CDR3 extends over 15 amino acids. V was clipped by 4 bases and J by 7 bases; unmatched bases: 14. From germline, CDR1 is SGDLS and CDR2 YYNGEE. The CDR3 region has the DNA TGTGCCAGCAGCCCCCGAGGGGCAGGGGGATGGGAGCAGTACTTC. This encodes CASSPRGAGGWEQYF.

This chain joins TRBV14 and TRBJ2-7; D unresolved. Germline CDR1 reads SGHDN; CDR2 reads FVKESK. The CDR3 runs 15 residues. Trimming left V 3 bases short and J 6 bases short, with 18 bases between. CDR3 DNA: TGTGCCAGCAGCCACGTCCAGGTTCCCCAGTCCGAGCAGTACTTC. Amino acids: CASSHVQVPQSEQYF.

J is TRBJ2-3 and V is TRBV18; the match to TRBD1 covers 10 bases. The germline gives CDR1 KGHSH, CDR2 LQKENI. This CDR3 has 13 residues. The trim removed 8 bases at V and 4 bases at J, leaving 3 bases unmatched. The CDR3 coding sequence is TGTGCCAGCAGCGGACAGGGGGCAGATACGCAGTATTTT. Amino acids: CASSGQGADTQYF.

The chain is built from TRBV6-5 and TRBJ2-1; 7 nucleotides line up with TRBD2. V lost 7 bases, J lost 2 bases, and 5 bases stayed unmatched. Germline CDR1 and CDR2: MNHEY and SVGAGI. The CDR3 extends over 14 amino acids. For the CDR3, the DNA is TGTGCCAGCACAGCGGGAACCCCCTACAATGAGCAGTTCTTC. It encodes CASTAGTPYNEQFF.

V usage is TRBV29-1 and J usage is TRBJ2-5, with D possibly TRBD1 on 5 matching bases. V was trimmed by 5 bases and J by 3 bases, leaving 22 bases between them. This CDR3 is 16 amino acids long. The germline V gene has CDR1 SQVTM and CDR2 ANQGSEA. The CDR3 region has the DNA TGCAGCGTTAAAGGGGTTTTCTTAGAGCCTAAAGAGACCCAGTACTTC. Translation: CSVKGVFLEPKETQYF.

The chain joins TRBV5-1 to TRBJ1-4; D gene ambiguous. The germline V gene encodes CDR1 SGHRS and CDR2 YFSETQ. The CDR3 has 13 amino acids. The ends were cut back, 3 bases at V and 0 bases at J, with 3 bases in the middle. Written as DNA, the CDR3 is TGCGCCAGCAGCTGGTCAACTAATGAAAAACTGTTTTTT. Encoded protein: CASSWSTNEKLFF.